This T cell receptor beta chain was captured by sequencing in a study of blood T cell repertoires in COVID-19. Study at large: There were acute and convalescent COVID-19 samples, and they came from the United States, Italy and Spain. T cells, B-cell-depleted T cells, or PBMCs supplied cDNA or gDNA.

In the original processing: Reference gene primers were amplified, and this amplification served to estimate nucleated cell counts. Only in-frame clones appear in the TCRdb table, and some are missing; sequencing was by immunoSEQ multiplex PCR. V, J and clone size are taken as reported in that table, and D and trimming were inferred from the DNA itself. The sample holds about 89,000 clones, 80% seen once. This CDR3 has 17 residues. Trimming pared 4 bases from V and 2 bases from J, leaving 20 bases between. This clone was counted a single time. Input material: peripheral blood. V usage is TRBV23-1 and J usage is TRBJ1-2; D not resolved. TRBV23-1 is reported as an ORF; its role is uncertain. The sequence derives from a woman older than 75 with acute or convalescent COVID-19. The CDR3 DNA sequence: TGCGCCAGCAGTCGGTGGACCTTTCAGTCGGGAAACTATGGCTACACCTTC. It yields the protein CASSRWTFQSGNYGYTF.